This is a list of T cell receptor beta chains from one sample in a study of T cell changes during pregnancy in multiple sclerosis. Measured with immunoSEQ multiplex PCR; TCRdb has only the in-frame clones, and not every one. The sample lists tens of thousands of clones; 92% were seen once. The source was CD4+ T cells from peripheral blood mononuclear cells, collected in the second trimester of pregnancy. The receptors stem from a female donor with multiple sclerosis, enrolled in a pregnancy study. The CDR3 runs from the conserved cysteine through the conserved F or W. Fields, in order: J gene, D gene, clone size, V gene, CDR3 protein, CDR3 DNA. D genes are given only for firm matches. Only part of the rows carry a size: once, few, many, or a class if the clone is expanded.

>TRBJ2-7|NA|NA|TRBV5-6
CASSSGGEQYF
TGTGCCAGCAGCTCGGGTGGCGAGCAGTACTTC
>TRBJ2-1|NA|NA|TRBV2
CASSGGTYNEQFF
TGTGCCAGCAGTGGAGGCACCTACAATGAGCAGTTCTTC
>TRBJ1-1|TRBD1|NA|TRBV29-1
CSGRGVNTEAFF
TGCAGCGGCAGGGGGGTGAACACTGAAGCTTTCTTT
>TRBJ2-2|NA|NA|TRBV7-3
CASSSPSGPVTGELFF
TGTGCCAGCAGCTCACCAAGCGGGCCCGTTACCGGGGAGCTGTTTTTT
>TRBJ2-1|TRBD2|once|TRBV7-2
CASSSRVAGRNEQFF
TGTGCCAGCAGCTCTCGAGTAGCGGGCCGCAATGAGCAGTTCTTC
>TRBJ1-5|TRBD1|NA|TRBV28
CASSPGQGGQPQHF
TGTGCCAGCAGCCCCGGACAGGGAGGGCAGCCCCAGCATTTT
>TRBJ1-1|NA|NA|TRBV9
CASSVGGVNTEAFF
TGTGCCAGCAGCGTAGGAGGTGTGAACACTGAAGCTTTCTTT
>TRBJ2-1|NA|NA|TRBV28
CASSLGTSYNEQFF
TGTGCCAGCAGTTTGGGGACTTCATACAATGAGCAGTTCTTC
>TRBJ2-2|TRBD1|NA|TRBV7-3
CASSLTTGVTGELFF
TGTGCCAGCAGCCTAACGACAGGGGTCACCGGGGAGCTGTTTTTT
>TRBJ1-1|TRBD1|NA|TRBV18
CASSPPSGGTEAFF
TGTGCCAGCTCACCGCCATCAGGGGGCACTGAAGCTTTCTTT
>TRBJ2-5|NA|NA|TRBV21-1
CASSKRGGGETQYF
TGTGCCAGCAGCAAAAGGGGAGGGGGAGAGACCCAGTACTTC
>TRBJ2-2|TRBD2|NA|TRBV2
CASSRLAGATGELFF
TGTGCCAGCAGCCGACTAGCGGGAGCGACCGGGGAGCTGTTTTTT
>TRBJ1-2|TRBD1|NA|TRBV19
CASSPSGTGVSGYTF
TGTGCCAGTAGTCCCTCCGGGACAGGCGTCTCTGGCTACACCTTC
>TRBJ2-3|TRBD2|NA|TRBV28
CASSPPAGGGTDTQYF
TGTGCCAGCAGTCCCCCGGCGGGAGGTGGCACAGATACGCAGTATTTT
>TRBJ2-7|NA|NA|TRBV7-6
CASSTTGPFSYEQYF
TGTGCCAGCAGCACGACAGGACCTTTCTCCTACGAGCAGTACTTC
>TRBJ2-5|NA|NA|TRBV30
CAWSGGYQETQYF
TGTGCCTGGAGCGGGGGTTACCAAGAGACCCAGTACTTC
>TRBJ2-3|NA|once|TRBV9
CASGSLSTDTQYF
TGTGCCAGCGGGAGTCTAAGCACAGATACGCAGTATTTT
>TRBJ2-7|NA|NA|TRBV10-3
CAISEQVHYEQYF
TGTGCCATCAGCGAACAGGTTCACTACGAGCAGTACTTC
>TRBJ2-2|NA|once|TRBV19
CASSPLQSGANTGELFF
TGTGCCAGTAGTCCCCTCCAATCAGGGGCTAACACCGGGGAGCTGTTTTTT
>TRBJ2-3|NA|once|TRBV11-2
CASTWRGQGTDTQYF
TGTGCCAGCACCTGGAGAGGGCAGGGCACAGATACGCAGTATTTT
>TRBJ1-2|NA|NA|TRBV7-9
CASSPAGNYGYTF
TGTGCCAGCAGCCCGGCAGGGAACTATGGCTACACCTTC
>TRBJ2-2|TRBD2|NA|TRBV15
CATSRGGGLGAGELFF
TGTGCCACCAGCCGAGGGGGGGGACTAGGGGCCGGGGAGCTGTTTTTT
>TRBJ2-2|NA|NA|TRBV6-1
CATKTGELFF
TGTGCCACCAAAACCGGGGAGCTGTTTTTT
>TRBJ2-1|NA|few|TRBV27
CATSRLGAYNEQFF
TGTGCCACGTCCCGACTCGGGGCCTACAATGAGCAGTTCTTC
>TRBJ1-3|NA|NA|TRBV9
CASSVRGSGNTIYF
TGTGCCAGCAGCGTAAGGGGTTCTGGAAACACCATATATTTT
>TRBJ1-1|NA|once|TRBV5-5
CASSLRGFQNTEAFF
TGTGCCAGCAGCTTGCGAGGGTTTCAGAACACTGAAGCTTTCTTT
>TRBJ1-5|NA|NA|TRBV27
CASSLSNGGDQPQHF
TGTGCCAGCAGTTTAAGTAATGGGGGCGATCAGCCCCAGCATTTT
>TRBJ2-1|TRBD2|NA|TRBV7-9
CASSFQSGTSGSYEQFF
TGTGCCAGCAGCTTCCAATCCGGGACTAGCGGGAGTTATGAGCAGTTCTTC
>TRBJ2-5|TRBD2|NA|TRBV7-9
CASSHTSGGAETQYF
TGTGCCAGCAGCCACACTAGCGGGGGGGCGGAGACCCAGTACTTC
>TRBJ1-6|NA|NA|TRBV5-5
CASSLIRAGENSPLHF
TGTGCCAGCAGCTTGATAAGGGCAGGGGAAAATTCACCCCTCCACTTT
>TRBJ1-1|NA|NA|TRBV30
CAWRQGNTEAFF
TGTGCCTGGAGACAGGGTAATACTGAAGCTTTCTTT
>TRBJ1-2|NA|NA|TRBV28
CASSPVVRGSVLEGYTF
TGTGCCAGCAGCCCCGTCGTACGGGGGAGCGTCTTGGAAGGCTACACCTTC
>TRBJ1-5|NA|NA|TRBV7-2
CASSRDQVSQPQHF
TGTGCCAGCAGCCGGGATCAGGTTTCTCAGCCCCAGCATTTT
>TRBJ2-2|NA|once|TRBV19
CASTRVSNTGELFF
TGTGCCAGTACCAGGGTCTCGAACACCGGGGAGCTGTTTTTT
>TRBJ2-7|TRBD1|NA|TRBV7-9
CASSLGPGGQGVEQYF
TGTGCCAGCAGCTTAGGGCCCGGGGGACAGGGGGTCGAGCAGTACTTC
>TRBJ2-1|NA|NA|TRBV25-1
CASTLGFANYNEQFF
TGTGCCAGCACCCTCGGGTTCGCGAACTACAATGAGCAGTTCTTC
>TRBJ2-1|TRBD1|once|TRBV5-1
CASSPGTGSSSYNEQFF
TGCGCCAGCAGCCCGGGGACAGGGTCTAGCTCCTACAATGAGCAGTTCTTC
>TRBJ1-5|NA|once|TRBV5-3
CARSFRQPQHF
TGTGCCAGAAGCTTTCGTCAGCCCCAGCATTTT
>TRBJ2-5|NA|NA|TRBV14
CASSQARDIWGETQYF
TGTGCCAGCAGCCAGGCTCGGGACATTTGGGGGGAGACCCAGTACTTC
>TRBJ2-7|NA|NA|TRBV27
CASSLGPGSSYEQYF
TGTGCCAGCAGTTTAGGGCCAGGGTCCTCCTACGAGCAGTACTTC
>TRBJ2-7|NA|NA|TRBV6-8
CARGPYEQYF
TGTGCCAGGGGGCCCTACGAGCAGTACTTC
>TRBJ1-1|TRBD1|NA|TRBV5-1
CASSVVSGQGALAFF
TGCGCCAGCAGCGTGGTGTCGGGACAGGGGGCTTTAGCTTTCTTT
>TRBJ1-5|TRBD1|NA|TRBV2
CASSPSTGRGQPQHF
TGTGCCAGCAGTCCTTCGACAGGGAGAGGCCAGCCCCAGCATTTT
>TRBJ1-2|NA|NA|TRBV9
CASSGGQYNGYTF
TGTGCCAGCAGCGGCGGACAGTACAATGGCTACACCTTC
>TRBJ1-5|TRBD1|once|TRBV7-2
CASSPKSGTGRFSQPQHF
TGTGCCAGCAGCCCAAAGAGCGGGACAGGGCGGTTCAGTCAGCCCCAGCATTTT
>TRBJ1-5|TRBD1|NA|TRBV6-6
CASSSRQGANNQPQHF
TGTGCCAGCAGTTCGCGACAGGGGGCCAACAATCAGCCCCAGCATTTT
>TRBJ1-4|NA|NA|TRBV10-3
CAISESTGLTNEKLFF
TGTGCCATCAGTGAGAGTACAGGGCTGACTAATGAAAAACTGTTTTTT
>TRBJ1-2|TRBD1|NA|TRBV7-8
CASSSKTGVDYGYTF
TGTGCCAGCAGCTCCAAGACAGGGGTAGACTATGGCTACACCTTC
>TRBJ2-5|TRBD2|NA|TRBV7-9
CASSLLAAHLGGETQYF
TGTGCCAGCAGCTTACTAGCGGCTCACCTGGGGGGAGAGACCCAGTACTTC
>TRBJ2-1|NA|NA|TRBV11-2
CASSQSTRGSNEQFF
TGTGCCAGCAGTCAGTCTACGCGGGGATCCAATGAGCAGTTCTTC
>TRBJ2-5|TRBD2|NA|TRBV28
CASSQLAIQETQYF
TGTGCCAGCAGTCAACTAGCGATCCAAGAGACCCAGTACTTC
>TRBJ2-3|TRBD2|once|TRBV5-1
CASSGATSGRAEDTQYF
TGCGCCAGCAGCGGGGCTACTAGCGGGAGGGCCGAAGATACGCAGTATTTT
>TRBJ2-1|TRBD2|NA|TRBV27
CASSLAGELNEQFF
TGTGCCAGCAGCCTAGCGGGAGAGTTAAATGAGCAGTTCTTC
>TRBJ1-2|TRBD1|few|TRBV7-3
CASSSDRGGYTF
TGTGCCAGCAGCTCAGACAGGGGTGGCTACACCTTC